This TCR beta chain was recovered during a study of T cell responses to AZD1222 COVID-19 vaccine. Study-wide background: Samples with a second dose at about 4 or about 12 weeks were pooled together. Study-wide results and caveats: White British ancestry dominated among donors, who included more females, and clonal diversity was possibly underestimated. Repertoire sampling occurred only after the peak T cell response. Just a handful of AZD1222 recipients tested seropositive at baseline.

Some clones are missing from TCRdb's copy, which holds only in-frame ones; the method was immunoSEQ multiplex PCR. The repertoire holds around 80,000 clones, with about 82% as singletons. For this clone: Its antigen is not identified.

The TCR sequence derives from an adult in good health. Here the sequenced sample was peripheral blood, taken on day 0 of AZD1222 vaccination.

CDR3 in DNA: TGTGCCAGCACCACTCCGGGACAGGGGGGTTTGGAGACCCAGTACTTC. It translates to CASTTPGQGGLETQYF. The V and J genes are TRBV27 and TRBJ2-5, with TRBD1 matching over 11 bases. Germline CDR1 is MNHEY and CDR2 is SMNVEV (reference sequence). The CDR3 totals 16 residues. The junction had 12 bases not matched to a gene; V was cut back by 7 bases and J by 5 bases.